These 13 T cell receptor beta chains share one sample of origin, sequenced in a study of identical twins. One entry per CDR3 protein results from TCRdb running MiXCR on the 5' RACE reads. The sample contains 430,000 or so distinct CDR3 sequences, more than 20% of which appear only once. These data were also reused for a study on T cells expressing NK-cell markers.

The sequencing input was CD4+ T cells sorted from blood. These receptors came from a woman younger than 30 in good health.

A note on this clonotype: A clone one base away is much larger, so this may be a read error. The J gene is TRBJ2-7, the V gene TRBV6-2 or TRBV6-3; a weak D match, TRBD2 (5 bases). CDR1 is MNHEY, CDR2 SVGEGT, per germline. V lost 2 bases to trimming and J lost 2 bases, with 7 bases between them. This CDR3 contains 13 residues. The CDR3: CASSYGRAYEQYF. Here the CDR3 DNA reads TGTGCCAGCAGTTACGGGCGGGCCTACGAGCAGTACTTC.

The rearrangement uses TRBV7-2 and TRBJ2-7, with a weak D call TRBD2 (6 bases). V lost 5 bases to trimming and J lost 2 bases, with 19 bases between them. Germline CDR1 SGHTA, CDR2 FQGNSA. The CDR3 totals 16 residues. CDR3 coding DNA: TGTGCCAGCAGCCCCGCGGGGTACGGGGCAACCTACGAGCAGTACTTC. This encodes CASSPAGYGATYEQYF.

The V gene is TRBV12-3 or TRBV12-4, the J gene TRBJ2-7; TRBD2 might be the D (6 bases). The CDR3 is made up of 14 amino acids. V was trimmed by 7 bases and J by 6 bases, leaving 19 bases between them. The CDR3: CASTFRGGNPEQYF. The CDR3 DNA reads as TGTGCCAGCACCTTTCGGGGAGGTAATCCCGAGCAGTACTTC.

This rearrangement joins TRBV29-1 to TRBJ2-3, with 10 bases fitting TRBD2. Per the germline V gene, CDR1 is SQVTM and CDR2 is ANQGSEA. Losses at the gene ends were 4 bases for V and 4 bases for J; bases not matched to a gene: 11. The CDR3 extends over 16 amino acids. The CDR3 is CSVAARTSGASDTQYF. The CDR3 region has the DNA TGCAGCGTTGCCGCCAGGACTAGCGGAGCCTCAGATACGCAGTATTTT.

This clonotype was detected only a few times. The rearrangement uses TRBV5-1 and TRBJ2-1; either TRBD1 or TRBD2 may fit D (5 bases each). V was shortened by 4 bases and J by 15 bases, with 26 bases between the two germline ends. Germline CDR1 is SGHRS and CDR2 is YFSETQ. The CDR3 contains 15 residues. The CDR3 spells CASSPGSGSLLGLFF. The CDR3 nucleotides are TGCGCCAGCAGCCCCGGTTCAGGGAGTCTCCTGGGGTTGTTCTTC.

The V gene is TRBV10-1, the J gene TRBJ2-1, with 10 nucleotides matching TRBD2. V lost 5 bases to trimming and J lost 5 bases; unmatched junction nucleotides: 9. This CDR3 region has 16 residues. Germline CDR1 and CDR2: WNHNN and SYGVQD (reference sequence). CDR3 in amino acids: CASSRRRTSGNNEQFF. DNA of the CDR3: TGCGCCAGCAGTCGCCGTAGGACTAGCGGAAACAATGAGCAGTTCTTC.

The chain employs TRBV5-5 and TRBJ1-2; TRBD1 might be the D (5 bases). The V end was cut by 0 bases, the J end by 4 bases, with 10 bases between. The CDR3 totals 14 residues. Germline lookup yields CDR1 SGHKS and CDR2 YYEKEE (reference sequence). CDR3 DNA sequence: TGTGCCAGCAGCTTGGGGGGCGATCGCTATGGCTACACCTTC. Its translation is CASSLGGDRYGYTF.

A few counts support this clonotype. This chain joins TRBV10-3 and TRBJ2-3; 9 nucleotides match TRBD2. Germline assignment: CDR1 ENHRY and CDR2 SYGVKD. This CDR3 is built from 16 residues. V was pared by 2 bases and J by 4 bases, with 7 bases of the junction left unmatched. The CDR3 here is CAISERGLATADTQYF. DNA of the CDR3: TGTGCCATCAGTGAGCGGGGACTAGCTACCGCAGATACGCAGTATTTT.

This clonotype showed up just a few times. The genes are TRBV20-1 and TRBJ2-5; D uncertain. Trimming took off 6 bases at V and 3 bases at J, with 8 bases between the two ends. This CDR3 is built from 11 residues. The V gene's germline CDR1 is DFQATT and CDR2 SNEGSKA (reference sequence). For the CDR3, the DNA is TGCAGTGCCTGGCACAAAGAGACCCAGTACTTC. Residues: CSAWHKETQYF.

The V and J genes are TRBV7-3 and TRBJ1-5; D is unresolved. CDR3 length equals 19 residues. V lost 3 bases and J 0 bases, leaving 21 bases between the germline ends. CDR1 and CDR2 (germline): SGHTA, FQGTGA. CDR3 in DNA: TGTGCCAGCAGCTTGATTCCCATACGGTCAGAGACTAGCAATCAGCCCCAGCATTTT. It yields the protein CASSLIPIRSETSNQPQHF.

This chain uses TRBV7-2 with TRBJ2-7; possible D gene TRBD2, 5 bases. Germline V gene lookup returns CDR1 SGHTA and CDR2 FQGNSA. V was trimmed by 1 base and J by 7 bases, leaving 11 bases between them. This CDR3 comprises 13 residues. The CDR3 DNA sequence: TGTGCCAGCAGCTTAGAAAGGACTCGAGAGCAGTACTTC. Translated: CASSLERTREQYF.

The chain links TRBV20-1 to TRBJ2-4, with TRBD2 as a possible D gene (5 bases). CDR1 and CDR2 from the germline V gene are DFQATT and SNEGSKA (reference sequence). With 5 bases removed from V and 7 bases from J, the gap between germline ends came to 27 bases. This CDR3 contains 17 residues. The CDR3 region has the DNA TGCAGTGCTCCCTCCCCCCGAAATTGGGGATCGGGGAACATTCAGTACTTC. Its protein product is CSAPSPRNWGSGNIQYF.

This clonotype was observed many times. The chain combines TRBV7-2 with TRBJ1-2; D not certain. V was clipped by 8 bases and J by 4 bases, with 8 bases between them. The CDR3 has 11 residues. CDR1 and CDR2 (germline): SGHTA, FQGNSA. The CDR3 region is CASGGFYGYTF. The CDR3 DNA sequence: TGTGCCAGCGGAGGTTTCTATGGCTACACCTTC.